This TCR beta chain was documented in a study of blood T cell repertoires in COVID-19. Turning to the study itself: COVID-19 samples from acute and convalescent phases originated in the United States, Italy and Spain. PBMCs, B-cell-depleted T cells, or T cells were the source of the cDNA or gDNA that made up the material.

In germline, CDR1 is SGHRS, CDR2 YFSETQ. The CDR3 is 16 residues long. Trimming at V came to 0 bases and at J to 7 bases, leaving 5 bases not matched to a gene. Per the authors' pipeline: Estimated nucleated cell counts came from reference gene primer amplification. Some clones are missing from TCRdb's copy, which holds only in-frame ones; the method was immunoSEQ multiplex PCR. V, J and clone size derive from that table, while D and trimming were established from the DNA sequence. The table records around 80,000 clones, about 83% of them present only once. Sequencing was performed on peripheral blood. The clonotype originates from a human donor in a cohort sampled during active COVID-19. The rearrangement links TRBV5-1 to TRBJ2-1, with TRBD2 matching 12 bases. Here the CDR3 DNA reads TGCGCCAGCAGCTTGGGGACTAGCGGGATAAGGAATGAGCAGTTCTTC. Its translation is CASSLGTSGIRNEQFF. Supplemented by reference TRBV5-1 and TRBJ2-1, the full variable domain reads KAGVTQTPRYLIKTRGQQVTLSCSPISGHRSVSWYQQTPGQGLQFLFEYFSETQRNKGNFPGRFSGRQFSNSRSEMNVSTLELGDSALYLCASSLGTSGIRNEQFFGPGTRLTVL.